This section outlines one T cell receptor beta chain sequence together with its context. Its antigen is as yet unknown. The sample belongs to a study of T cell repertoires in cytomegalovirus infection. Study details: The authors relied on CMV epitopes, both recently identified HLA-C-restricted and well-studied HLA-B-restricted. Signatures in public TCR beta sequences pointed to both CMV infection and matching HLA type.

Trimming at V came to 5 bases and at J to 7 bases, leaving 13 bases not matched to a gene. Germline CDR1 reads SEHNR; CDR2 reads FQNEAQ (reference sequence). This CDR3 region has 16 residues. TCRdb ran MiXCR on the reads and lists one entry per CDR3 protein. The data hold 900,000 to 950,000 distinct CDR3 sequences, with roughly 30% observed a single time. The receptor was derived from a human donor in good health (CMV status not recorded). Some clones in this sample may be carry-over from other donors' samples. This chain joins TRBV7-9 and TRBJ2-2, with TRBD1 matching over 7 bases. The specimen comprised cultured CD8+ T cells from PBMCs, sampled from culture after CMV antigen stimulation. CDR3 residues: CASSPEQGPRNGELFF. Written as DNA, the CDR3 is TGTGCCAGCAGCCCCGAACAGGGGCCCCGTAACGGGGAGCTGTTTTTT.